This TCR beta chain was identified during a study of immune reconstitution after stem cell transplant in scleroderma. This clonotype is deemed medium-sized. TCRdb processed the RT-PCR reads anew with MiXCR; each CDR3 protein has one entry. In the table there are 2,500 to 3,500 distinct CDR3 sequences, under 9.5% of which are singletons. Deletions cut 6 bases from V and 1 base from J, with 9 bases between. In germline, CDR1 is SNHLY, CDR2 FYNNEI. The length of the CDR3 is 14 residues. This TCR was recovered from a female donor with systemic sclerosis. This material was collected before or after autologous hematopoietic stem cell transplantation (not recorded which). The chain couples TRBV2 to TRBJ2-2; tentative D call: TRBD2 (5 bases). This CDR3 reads CASRDRENTGELFF. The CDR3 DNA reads TGTGCCAGCAGGGACCGGGAGAACACCGGGGAGCTGTTTTTT.